This T cell receptor beta chain was sequenced for a study of blood T cell repertoires in COVID-19. Study background: Donors in the United States, Italy and Spain gave samples during acute or convalescent COVID-19. In each case, the material was cDNA or gDNA derived from T cells, B-cell-depleted T cells, or PBMCs.

Source study methods: Amplification of reference gene primers was used by the study to estimate nucleated cell counts. Sequenced by immunoSEQ multiplex PCR; TCRdb stores in-frame clones only, minus some. V and J calls and clone size are those listed in that table; D and trimming were worked out from the DNA. The sample has about 69,000 clones, 85% to 90% seen once; the top ten hold about 5%. The germline gives CDR1 MGHRA, CDR2 YSYEKL. With 1 base clipped from V and 2 bases from J, the junction kept 2 bases outside the gene matches. The length of the CDR3 is 15 residues. The rearrangement links TRBV4-1 to TRBJ1-3; TRBD1 agrees at 7 bases. Sequenced sample: peripheral blood. The origin of this receptor is a man aged 45-60 years with acute or convalescent COVID-19. CDR3 bases: TGCGCCAGCAGCCAAGGAGACAGGGCTGGAAACACCATATATTTT. It translates to CASSQGDRAGNTIYF.